This TCR beta chain is drawn from a study of T cells after yellow fever vaccination (dated by TCRdb to about 2019). As for the study more broadly: The SMART-Seq v4 Ultra Low Input RNA kit was used to prepare libraries from fractions with low cell numbers. To follow T-cell clones before and after both primary and booster YFV17D yellow fever vaccination, bulk TCR alpha and beta repertoires underwent longitudinal sequencing. Blood was collected at multiple timepoints before and after primary and secondary immunization, and bulk PBMC replicates and cell subsets were isolated. The cohort comprised two healthy male donors, one aged 18 to 30 and one aged 30 to 40 years.

Broader findings and caveats from the paper: After the booster, most of the clones that had expanded following primary vaccination were detected again (approximately 95% of CD4 and around 90% of CD8), which suggests that memory was broadly maintained. A small share of clonotypes was detected in both CD4 and CD8 compartments, with the overlap likely arising from convergent recombination. Because the study included only a couple of donors, the extent to which the findings can be generalized is limited. Computational filtering was needed because FACS-sorted repertoires could contain abundant contaminating clonotypes from the bulk population. The secondary T-cell response was found to be weaker but faster than the primary response, with a peak reached on day 5 rather than on day 15.

Sample treatment or condition, as interpreted from the label and publication: live attenuated yellow fever vaccine strain. At every blood-draw timepoint, two biological replicates of bulk PBMCs were collected. A standard Ficoll-Paque protocol was used to isolate PBMCs from peripheral blood. TriZol was used to extract RNA from bulk PBMCs, CD4 and CD8 fractions, and dextramer-positive and dextramer-negative fractions. Trimming costs V 6 bases and J 7 bases, and their ends lie 9 bases apart. The CDR3 holds 11 amino acids from the cysteine to the phenylalanine. Only the CDR3 region is kept as DNA, spanning 33 bases read in frame from base 1. Synthesis of TCR cDNA relied on 5'RACE template switching, a step that introduced a universal primer site along with unique molecular identifiers. Priming of cDNA synthesis was performed from both the TCR alpha and TCR beta constant segments. Library amplification involved two PCR steps, and the second step added sample barcodes and sequencing adapters. Libraries were sequenced on Illumina HiSeq 2500 (2x100 bp) or NovaSeq (2x150 bp). On the study's bioinformatics: MIGEC was used to demultiplex reads and collapse the reads into UMI consensus sequences, and MiXCR was used for V(D)J alignment. Clonotypes responding to the vaccine were identified with edgeR on replicate PBMC samples, with the criteria of FDR below 0.01 and a log2 fold change above 5 up to day 15. Each bulk clonotype was labeled CD4 or CD8 based on which sequenced repertoire, CD4 or CD8, contained the clonotype at higher abundance. TCRdb took the public reads, trimmed them with fastp at Q25, ran MiXCR for clone calling and kept in-frame beta chains. Rows are unified per CDR3 protein, each entry keeping the most common DNA and genes. These V and J calls originate from TCRdb's pipeline instead of the authors' own analysis. Within this sample are about 630,000 distinct CDR3 sequences, with 9% to 15% of them counted one time only. The ten largest clones represent around 14% of the sample.

As for this clonotype: The antigen it recognizes is unknown. The record has no base qualities; no much larger clone is one base away.

This specimen consisted of PBMCs, obtained on the day of the yellow fever booster vaccination. The receptor chain draws on TRBV12-3 or TRBV12-4 and TRBJ1-1, with TRBD1 tentatively as D gene (6 bases match). This receptor was taken from a man between 25 and 39 years old who received the YFV17D yellow fever vaccine. The base sequence is TGTGCCAGCAGAGTGGACAGTGAAGCTTTCTTT. Its protein product is CASRVDSEAFF.